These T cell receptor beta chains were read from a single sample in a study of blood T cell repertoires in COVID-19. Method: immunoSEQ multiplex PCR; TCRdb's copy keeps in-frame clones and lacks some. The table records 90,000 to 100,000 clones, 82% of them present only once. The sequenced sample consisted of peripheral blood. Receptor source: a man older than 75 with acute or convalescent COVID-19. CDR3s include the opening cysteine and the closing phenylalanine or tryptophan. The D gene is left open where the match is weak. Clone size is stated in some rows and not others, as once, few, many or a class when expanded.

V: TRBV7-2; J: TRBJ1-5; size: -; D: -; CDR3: CASSLGSTGNQPQHF; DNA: TGTGCCAGCAGCTTAGGGTCGACAGGCAATCAGCCCCAGCATTTT
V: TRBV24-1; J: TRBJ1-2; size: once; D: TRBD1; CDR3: CATSDAGTGNYGYTF; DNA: TGTGCCACCAGTGATGCCGGGACAGGGAACTATGGCTACACCTTC
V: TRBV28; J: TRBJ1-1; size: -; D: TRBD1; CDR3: CASSSPAGGKNEAFF; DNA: TGTGCCAGCAGTTCCCCAGCAGGGGGCAAGAATGAAGCTTTCTTT
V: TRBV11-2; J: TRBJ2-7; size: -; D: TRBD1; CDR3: CASSLGRGIGQYF; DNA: TGTGCCAGCAGCTTAGGCAGGGGGATCGGGCAGTACTTC
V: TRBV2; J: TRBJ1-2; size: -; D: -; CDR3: CASSELPGRYGYTF; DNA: TGTGCCAGCAGTGAATTACCAGGGCGGTATGGCTACACCTTC
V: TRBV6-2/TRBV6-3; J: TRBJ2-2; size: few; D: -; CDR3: CASSPWTGRGTGELFF; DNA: TGTGCCAGCAGTCCCTGGACAGGGAGGGGTACCGGGGAGCTGTTTTTT
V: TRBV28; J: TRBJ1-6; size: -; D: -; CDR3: CASSQGRGQRSYNSPLHF; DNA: TGTGCCAGCAGCCAAGGGAGGGGTCAAAGGTCCTATAATTCACCCCTCCACTTT
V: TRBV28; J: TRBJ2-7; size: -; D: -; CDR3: CASSSHRTPRREQYF; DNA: TGTGCCAGCAGCTCCCACAGGACACCCCGTAGAGAGCAGTACTTC
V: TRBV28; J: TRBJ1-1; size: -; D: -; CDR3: CASSLRAGLEAFF; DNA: TGTGCCAGCAGTTTAAGGGCAGGACTTGAAGCTTTCTTT
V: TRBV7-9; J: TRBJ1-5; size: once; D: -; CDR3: CASSLASGDVQPQHF; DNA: TGTGCCAGCAGCTTAGCGTCAGGGGATGTTCAGCCCCAGCATTTT
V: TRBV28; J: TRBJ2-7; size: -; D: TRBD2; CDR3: CASSFLSGGPSYEQYF; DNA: TGTGCCAGCAGCTTCTTAAGCGGGGGGCCCTCCTACGAGCAGTACTTC
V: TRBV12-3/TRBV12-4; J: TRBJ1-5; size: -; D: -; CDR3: CASSTENNQPQHF; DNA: TGTGCCAGCAGCACTGAGAACAATCAGCCCCAGCATTTT
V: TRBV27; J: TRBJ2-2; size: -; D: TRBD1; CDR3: CASLRTGGSGTGELFF; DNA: TGTGCCAGCCTTCGGACAGGGGGCTCGGGCACCGGGGAGCTGTTTTTT
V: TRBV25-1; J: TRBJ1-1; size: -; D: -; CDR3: CASSESGYTEAFF; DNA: TGTGCCAGCAGTGAATCCGGGTACACTGAAGCTTTCTTT
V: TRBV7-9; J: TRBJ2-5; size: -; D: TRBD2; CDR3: CASSLRSGVQETQYF; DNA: TGTGCCAGCAGCTTAAGGAGCGGGGTTCAAGAGACCCAGTACTTC
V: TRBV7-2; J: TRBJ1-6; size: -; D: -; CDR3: CASSQGGQERSPLHF; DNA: TGTGCCAGCAGCCAAGGAGGGCAGGAGCGTTCACCCCTCCACTTT
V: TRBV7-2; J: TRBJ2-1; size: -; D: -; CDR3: CASSMTPSSYNEQFF; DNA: TGTGCCAGCAGTATGACTCCTAGCTCCTACAATGAGCAGTTCTTC
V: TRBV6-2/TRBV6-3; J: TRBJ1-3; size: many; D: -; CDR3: CASSYSIGGYGNTIYF; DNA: TGTGCCAGCAGTTACTCCATCGGGGGTTATGGAAACACCATATATTTT
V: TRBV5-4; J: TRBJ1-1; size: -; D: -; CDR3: CASSLAPGLNTEAFF; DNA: TGTGCCAGCAGCTTGGCCCCGGGGTTGAACACTGAAGCTTTCTTT
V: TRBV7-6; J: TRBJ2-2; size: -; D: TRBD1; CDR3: CASSLEGTGLTGELFF; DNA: TGTGCCAGCAGCTTAGAAGGGACAGGGTTAACCGGGGAGCTGTTTTTT
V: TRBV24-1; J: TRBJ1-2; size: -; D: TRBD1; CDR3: CATSDTGQGNYGYTF; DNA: TGTGCCACCAGTGACACCGGACAGGGGAACTATGGCTACACCTTC
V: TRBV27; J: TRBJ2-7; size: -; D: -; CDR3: CASREGAGEQYF; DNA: TGTGCCAGCAGAGAAGGGGCCGGCGAGCAGTACTTC
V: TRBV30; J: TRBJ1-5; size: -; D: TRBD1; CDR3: CAWSADRVRNQPQHF; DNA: TGTGCCTGGAGTGCGGACAGGGTACGCAATCAGCCCCAGCATTTT
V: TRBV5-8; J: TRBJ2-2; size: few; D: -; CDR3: CASSFQLPGTGELFF; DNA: TGTGCCAGCAGCTTCCAGCTCCCAGGGACCGGGGAGCTGTTTTTT
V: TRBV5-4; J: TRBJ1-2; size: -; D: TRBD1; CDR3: CASSLQGAYGYTF; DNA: TGTGCCAGCAGCTTGCAGGGGGCTTATGGCTACACCTTC
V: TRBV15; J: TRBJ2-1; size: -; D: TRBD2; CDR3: CATSGPGLAAFSSYNEQFF; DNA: TGTGCCACCAGCGGCCCGGGACTAGCGGCTTTCAGCTCCTACAATGAGCAGTTCTTC
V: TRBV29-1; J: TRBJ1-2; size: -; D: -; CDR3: CSVEGLAGWRGYTF; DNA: TGCAGCGTTGAAGGCCTGGCAGGCTGGAGGGGCTACACCTTC
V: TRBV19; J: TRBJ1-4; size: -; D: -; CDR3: CASSISGGTNEKLFF; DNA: TGTGCCAGTAGTATATCGGGAGGAACTAATGAAAAACTGTTTTTT
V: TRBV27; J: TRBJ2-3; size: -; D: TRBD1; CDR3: CASSSRRDRYF; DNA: TGTGCCAGCAGTTCCCGACGGGACAGGTATTTT